This T cell receptor beta chain was profiled in a study of T cells in Graves' hyperthyroidism and ophthalmopathy (dated by TCRdb to the late 2010s). Regarding the complete study: Peripheral blood samples were taken at the time of initial diagnosis, prior to any treatment. To identify distinguishing TCR V-J signatures, a discovery cohort of about 100 patients was used, comprising approximately 40 with Graves' ophthalmopathy and around 60 with stable Graves' hyperthyroidism. Prospective prediction of ophthalmopathy was tested in an independent validation cohort of some 19 hyperthyroidism patients and 15 to 17 patients who later progressed to ophthalmopathy. The 100 discovery patients were divided at random into training and test sets in a 7:3 ratio. In addition, the study compared T-cell repertoires in thyroid tissue and in blood from roughly six Graves' hyperthyroidism patients. After sampling, hyperthyroidism patients received methimazole starting at 30 mg daily, and ophthalmopathy patients received high-dose intravenous methylprednisolone. The paper describes TCR Vbeta CDR3 sequencing of roughly 130 peripheral blood samples, made up of about 41 ophthalmopathy patients, around 78 hyperthyroidism patients and some 17 progressor patients. Summary of the overall study and its limitations: Sample size was not statistically predetermined, and blinding of investigators to group allocation was not performed. Most expanded thyroid clonotypes (frequency above 0.001) were also found in blood, which suggests that blood repertoires may mirror thyroid immune responses. In validation, the model predicted progression to ophthalmopathy a median of about 5.9 months before onset, with over 55% sensitivity and about 72% specificity. A 13 V-J signature model separated ophthalmopathy from stable hyperthyroidism, with approximately 87% sensitivity and roughly 84% specificity in cross-validation and 80%/75% in testing.

At the junction V is shortened by 3 bases and J by 1 base; bases outside the gene matches: 1. CDR1 and CDR2, per the germline V gene, are SGHTA and FQGTGA. The CDR3 goes from the cysteine to the phenylalanine over 14 residues. The read is trimmed to its CDR3 DNA, 42 bases read in frame from base 1. This clonotype has more than one count but fewer than ten. Its cognate antigen has yet to be identified. Base qualities are not recorded, but no much larger clone differs from it by a single base. A patient counted as having stable Graves' hyperthyroidism if no progression to ophthalmopathy occurred over 18 months of follow-up. Hyperthyroidism patients were newly diagnosed, had a disease duration of under 2 months, and were aged 18 to 65 years. The study excluded patients with uncontrolled infections, other autoimmune diseases, pregnancy or lactation. Diagnoses relied on clinical symptoms, serum thyroxine and TRAb, thyroid ultrasound and orbital computed tomography. PBMCs were isolated from 10 ml of fresh peripheral blood by Ficoll-Paque density gradient centrifugation. Trizol reagent was used to extract total RNA, and RNA quality was then checked on an Agilent 2100 Bioanalyzer.

The TCR beta CDR3 regions were amplified from the RNA transcripts. A first-round RT-PCR of the TCR CDR3 used the HTBI primer set with the Qiagen OneStep RT-PCR kit. The libraries were constructed in a second round of multiplex PCR and then size-selected and purified. Libraries were sequenced paired-end with 100 bp reads on an Illumina HiSeq2000. For the original study's pipeline: SOAPnuke was used to process the raw data, throwing out any read that contained adapters or uncalled bases, had a mean Phred below 15, or lacked an exact constant-primer or identifier match. High-quality paired reads were merged using COPE v1.2.5, and each unique nucleotide sequence was defined as a clonotype. Clonotypes were aligned to IMGT TRBV, TRBD and TRBJ reference segments using MiTCR v1.1. Only V-J combinations with frequency above 0.0001, covering about 99% of repertoires, were analysed. The TCS score was defined as the ratio of F50 (clonal expansion) to E x V (chaos), calculated using BLOSUM62-based TCRdist between CDR3 peptides within each V-J. Welch's t-statistics and random forest reduced roughly 530 V-J features to about 13, which were used in a naive Bayes classifier (R e1071). Using fastp trimming at Q25 and MiXCR clonotype assembly, TCRdb reanalyzed the public sequencing data and kept in-frame beta chains. Identical CDR3 protein sequences are pooled into one entry, listed with their most common genes and DNA. For this entry, the V and J calls and clone size follow TCRdb and not the study's own pipeline. The sample table records more than 650,000 distinct CDR3 sequences; 14% of these occur just once. The ten largest clones represent 10% of the sample.

The V and J segments used are TRBV7-3 and TRBJ2-3; the central 7 bases match TRBD1. The TCR comes from a woman between 18 and 29 years old with Graves' hyperthyroidism. The material sequenced was blood. CDR3 loop: CASSFTGGTDTQYF. The DNA reads as follows: TGTGCCAGCAGCTTTACAGGGGGCACAGATACGCAGTATTTT.